The 19 T cell receptor beta chains given below trace back to one sample, sequenced in a study of blood T cell repertoires in COVID-19. Produced via immunoSEQ multiplex PCR; TCRdb's table is partial and in-frame only. The sample comprises about 93,000 clones, approximately 86% of which are singletons, and 15% to 20% rests with the top ten. Material: peripheral blood. The receptor source for this set is a woman of 80 years or more with acute or convalescent COVID-19.

This rearrangement joins TRBV24-1 to TRBJ2-1; the match to TRBD1 covers 7 bases. The CDR3 is made up of 13 amino acids. Losses at the gene ends were 3 bases for V and 9 bases for J; bases not matched to a gene: 4. Germline CDR1 is KGHDR and CDR2 is SFDVKD. The CDR3 loop is CATSDGQVTEQFF. Written as DNA, the CDR3 is TGTGCCACCAGTGATGGACAGGTCACTGAGCAGTTCTTC.

This rearrangement joins TRBV30 to TRBJ1-4, with D perhaps TRBD1 (5 bases). Trimming stripped 2 bases from V and 8 bases from J, with 12 bases between. Germline V lookup: CDR1 GTSNPN, CDR2 SVGIG (reference sequence). This CDR3 is built from 13 residues. In nucleotides, the CDR3 is TGTGCCTGGAGTCCTAGGGACTCCGAAAAACTGTTTTTT. It translates to CAWSPRDSEKLFF. Filled out from reference TRBV30 and TRBJ1-4, the complete variable domain reads SQTIHQWPATLVQPVGSPLSLECTVEGTSNPNLYWYRQAAGRGLQLLFYSVGIGQISSEVPQNLSASRPQDRQFILSSKKLLLSDSGFYLCAWSPRDSEKLFFGSGTQLSVL.

The rearrangement joins TRBV5-1 to TRBJ2-7; D possibly corresponds to TRBD1 (6 bases). The CDR3 is made up of 14 amino acids. The V end was cut by 1 base, the J end by 4 bases, with 12 bases between. The V gene's germline CDR1 is SGHRS and CDR2 YFSETQ. CDR3 nucleotides: TGCGCCAGCAGCTTGAGGTCAGGGGTGTACGAGCAGTACTTC. Encoded protein: CASSLRSGVYEQYF.

J is TRBJ2-3 and V is TRBV5-1; maybe TRBD1 (5 bases). The V gene lost 9 bases and the J gene lost 6 bases, with 20 bases spanning the gap. CDR3 size: 14 residues. Looked up from germline, CDR1 is SGHRS and CDR2 is YFSETQ. The CDR3 loop reads CATRGPVSSDTQYF. CDR3 bases: TGCGCCACTAGGGGCCCGGTATCATCCGATACGCAGTATTTT.

This chain uses TRBV7-3 with TRBJ2-3; D uncertain. Germline-derived CDR1 and CDR2 are SGHTA and FQGTGA. Trimming removed 2 bases from V and 6 bases from J, with 9 bases in between. The CDR3 is made up of 13 amino acids. The CDR3, as DNA: TGTGCCAGCAGCTTAGCCTCTACGGATACGCAGTATTTT. It translates to CASSLASTDTQYF.

Only a few counts were recorded for this clone. The chain couples TRBV3-1 (or the pseudogene TRBV3-2) to TRBJ1-6, with a possible D match to TRBD1 (6 bases). The V and J ends lost 0 bases and 7 bases respectively, with 16 bases between them. Germline CDR1 LGHDT, CDR2 YNNKEL (reference sequence). This CDR3 region has 17 residues. The CDR3 DNA follows: TGTGCCAGCAGCCAAGATCTGACGGGACACCGAAATTCACCCCTCCACTTT. It encodes CASSQDLTGHRNSPLHF.

This CDR3 reads CATLPRGDPYEQYF. The CDR3 DNA reads as TGTGCCACCCTACCTCGGGGGGACCCCTACGAGCAGTACTTC. The chain carries TRBV2 and TRBJ2-7; 7 positions match TRBD2. The V segment lost 10 bases and the J segment 2 bases; nucleotides outside the gene matches: 11. The germline CDR1 and CDR2 sequences are SNHLY and FYNNEI. The CDR3 loop spans 14 amino acids.

V is TRBV4-1 and J is TRBJ2-2; D call uncertain. The CDR3 loop spans 16 amino acids. The germline V gene encodes CDR1 MGHRA and CDR2 YSYEKL. V dropped 0 bases and J dropped 6 bases, with 14 bases sitting between them. DNA for the CDR3: TGCGCCAGCAGCCAAGATCGAGAGGCGATCTCCGGGGAGCTGTTTTTT. Its translation is CASSQDREAISGELFF.

The chain recombines TRBV6-5 with TRBJ2-5, with a tentative D call TRBD2 (6 bases). This CDR3 has 13 residues. Germline V lookup: CDR1 MNHEY, CDR2 SVGAGI. The ends were cut back, 11 bases at V and 3 bases at J, with 16 bases in the middle. The CDR3 region is CASVRDFKETQYF. The DNA of the CDR3 is TGTGCCTCCGTCCGGGACTTTAAAGAGACCCAGTACTTC.

V usage is TRBV11-3 and J usage is TRBJ2-7, with TRBD1 matching over 10 bases. This CDR3 contains 14 residues. Germline-derived CDR1 and CDR2 are SGHNT and YENEEA. Unmatched junction bases numbered 2, after V lost 6 bases and J lost 0 bases. CDR3 sequence: CASSRTGGSYEQYF. The CDR3 DNA reads as TGTGCCAGCAGTCGGACAGGGGGCTCCTACGAGCAGTACTTC.

This clone has just one count. CDR3 sequence reads: CASSLGPELEYEQYF. The CDR3 coding sequence is TGTGCCAGCAGCTTAGGGCCAGAACTGGAGTACGAGCAGTACTTC. The rearrangement joins TRBV7-6 to TRBJ2-7; D gene uncertain. This CDR3 spans 15 amino acids. Trimming took off 1 base at V and 4 bases at J, with 14 bases between the two ends. From germline, CDR1 is SGHVS and CDR2 FNYEAQ.

This clone was counted only a few times. V is TRBV28 and J is TRBJ1-2; D call uncertain. Germline-derived CDR1 and CDR2 are MDHEN and SYDVKM. The germline V and J ends were trimmed by 4 bases and 2 bases, with 5 bases remaining between them. There are 12 residues in the CDR3. The CDR3 region has the DNA TGTGCCAGCAGTTATCGGAACTATGGCTACACCTTC. Its protein product is CASSYRNYGYTF.

A note on this clone: The junction departs from the called germline gene at one end, perhaps through a read error. The J gene is TRBJ2-4, the V gene TRBV4-1, with a weak D call TRBD2 (5 bases). This CDR3 spans 16 amino acids. Per germline, CDR1 MGHRA and CDR2 YSYEKL. The CDR3 sequence is CASSQPERVAKNIQYF. The CDR3 region has the DNA TGCGCCAGCAGCCAGCCTGAGAGGGTAGCCAAAAACATTCAGTACTTT.

The rearrangement uses TRBV5-1 and TRBJ1-1; 8 bases are shared with TRBD1. There are 15 residues in the CDR3. In germline, CDR1 is SGHRS, CDR2 YFSETQ. J gave up 5 bases and V 2 bases, and 8 bases lay outside the gene matches. CDR3 nucleotide sequence: TGCGCCAGCAGCTTTTTTACAGGGGGGGCAACTGAAGCTTTCTTT. Its translation: CASSFFTGGATEAFF.

The V and J genes are TRBV19 and TRBJ1-6, with D possibly TRBD1 on 5 matching bases. The germline V gene has CDR1 LNHDA and CDR2 SQIVND (reference sequence). CDR3 size: 16 residues. The germline V and J ends were trimmed by 4 bases and 0 bases, with 10 bases remaining between them. In DNA form, the CDR3 reads TGTGCCAGTAGTACATACAGGAGCTCCTATAATTCACCCCTCCACTTT. Encoded protein: CASSTYRSSYNSPLHF.

The chain carries TRBV7-9 and TRBJ2-3; 9 nucleotides agree with TRBD2. J lost 6 bases, V lost 5 bases, and 6 bases had no gene match. Germline V gives CDR1 SEHNR, CDR2 FQNEAQ (reference sequence). The CDR3 is 14 amino acids. Here the CDR3 reads CASSLGLAGDTQYF. The DNA of the CDR3 is TGTGCCAGCAGCCTGGGACTAGCAGGGGATACGCAGTATTTT.

The chain employs TRBV24-1 and TRBJ2-5; 7 nucleotides line up with TRBD2. The CDR3 sequence is 13 residues long. Trimming at V came to 9 bases and at J to 3 bases, leaving 6 bases not matched to a gene. Germline V CDR1 and CDR2: KGHDR, SFDVKD. The chain's CDR3 is CATGEGRKETQYF. CDR3 bases: TGTGCCACCGGGGAGGGGCGGAAAGAGACCCAGTACTTC.

This chain links TRBV28 with TRBJ1-5; TRBD1 matches 11 bases. The CDR3 covers 15 residues. V shed 7 bases and J 7 bases; nucleotides not matched to a gene: 9. Germline CDR1 MDHEN, CDR2 SYDVKM. CDR3 loop: CASITGQGALQPQHF. CDR3 bases: TGTGCCAGCATCACCGGACAGGGGGCGTTACAGCCCCAGCATTTT.

The chain is built from TRBV9 and TRBJ1-5, with a weak D call TRBD1 (6 bases). The CDR3 length is 14 residues. Trimming removed 5 bases from V and 6 bases from J, with 15 bases in between. Looked up from germline, CDR1 is SGDLS and CDR2 is YYNGEE. CDR3: CASSGGGGFQPQHF. CDR3 DNA: TGTGCCAGCAGTGGAGGGGGGGGGTTTCAGCCCCAGCATTTT.